Listed below are T cell receptor beta chains from one sample, sequenced in a study of PD-L1 blockade in urothelial cancer. Data came from immunoSEQ multiplex PCR; TCRdb stores just in-frame clones and leaves some out. The sample holds roughly 63,000 clones; roughly 79% are singletons and the top ten take 3.2%. This specimen was PBMCs, taken around atezolizumab (anti-PD-L1) treatment. All receptors come from a man between 65 and 80 years old with urothelial cancer. Each CDR3 is given with its conserved first and last residue. Part of the rows lack a size; the others show once, few, many or a class for expanded clones.

v_call	j_call	clone_size	cdr3_aa
TRBV18	TRBJ2-5	-	CASSPEGMGETQYF
TRBV7-9	TRBJ2-7	-	CASSVGQYEQYF
TRBV19	TRBJ2-7	few	CASSSAGPQEISSYEQYF
TRBV21-1	TRBJ1-2	-	CASSKIGGVGYTF
TRBV6-4	TRBJ2-6	-	CASSEGGASGANVLTF
TRBV7-6	TRBJ2-1	-	CASSLVPGSNEQFF
TRBV5-6	TRBJ2-5	-	CASSLRDTRETQYF
TRBV9	TRBJ2-1	-	CASSGGTGYNEQFF
TRBV27	TRBJ2-5	-	CASSRTSGRVLSGGETQYF
TRBV2	TRBJ1-5	-	CASSEWGGTGQPQHF
TRBV7-2	TRBJ1-1	-	CASSLPGAMNTEAFF
TRBV5-4	TRBJ1-2	-	CASSLAGGYGYTF
TRBV7-6	TRBJ2-1	-	CASSLAGGPSNEQFF
TRBV28	TRBJ2-7	-	CASSFYQREGGQQYF
TRBV12-5	TRBJ2-1	few	CASVGQAYNEQFF
TRBV18	TRBJ1-3	-	CASSTSAPGSGNTIYF
TRBV27	TRBJ2-7	-	CASISGGPYEQYF
TRBV5-1	TRBJ1-2	few	CASSPDRDGYTF
TRBV5-1	TRBJ2-3	few	CASGPTGTASTDTQYF
TRBV4-1	TRBJ2-7	few	CASSQGTSYFVPSYEQYF
TRBV29-1	TRBJ2-1	-	CSVDILSGGQFF
TRBV5-6	TRBJ1-3	-	CASSTYRNSGNTIYF
TRBV29-1	TRBJ2-5	-	CSVEDPQYQETQYF
TRBV15	TRBJ1-2	-	CATSRDRTTGYTF
TRBV27	TRBJ1-1	-	CASSLSRQVSEAFF
TRBV5-1	TRBJ2-7	-	CASSLAGGKSHEQYF
TRBV19	TRBJ1-5	few	CASNRGEGNQPQHF
TRBV4-2	TRBJ2-7	few	CASSPRTSGSHSYEQYF
TRBV7-9	TRBJ2-7	-	CASSSTLRLAGGNEQYF
TRBV27	TRBJ2-2	-	CASSREGTGVTGELFF
TRBV5-1	TRBJ2-7	-	CASTKGQGPYEQYF